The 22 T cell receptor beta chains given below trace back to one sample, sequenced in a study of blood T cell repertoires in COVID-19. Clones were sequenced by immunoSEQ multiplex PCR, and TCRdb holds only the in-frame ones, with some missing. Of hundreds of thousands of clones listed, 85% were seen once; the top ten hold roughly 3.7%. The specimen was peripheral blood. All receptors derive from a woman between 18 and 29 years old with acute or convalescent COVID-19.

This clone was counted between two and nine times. The CDR3 nucleotides read TGTGCCAGCAGCTTGGGGACAAGGAATTCACCCCTCCACTTT. This encodes CASSLGTRNSPLHF. This chain joins TRBV11-2 and TRBJ1-6; D might be TRBD1 (6 bases). The CDR3 consists of 14 residues. From germline, CDR1 is SGHAT and CDR2 FQNNGV. V was cut by 3 bases and J by 7 bases, with 10 bases left in between.

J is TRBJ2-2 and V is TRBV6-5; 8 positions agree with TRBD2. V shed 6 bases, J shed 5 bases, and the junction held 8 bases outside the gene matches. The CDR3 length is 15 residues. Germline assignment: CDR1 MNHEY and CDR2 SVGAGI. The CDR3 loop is CASSRLAGSTGELFF. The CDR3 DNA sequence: TGTGCCAGCAGCAGGTTAGCGGGGAGTACCGGGGAGCTGTTTTTT.

DNA of the CDR3: TGTGCCAGCAGCGATGGGACAACACAGCAGTACTTC. This sequence encodes CASSDGTTQQYF. This chain connects TRBV9 to TRBJ2-7, with a tentative D call TRBD1 (6 bases). V was clipped by 3 bases and J by 8 bases, with 12 bases between them. The CDR3 is 12 residues long. Looked up from germline, CDR1 is SGDLS and CDR2 is YYNGEE. Full variable domain (missing parts from reference TRBV9 and TRBJ2-7): DSGVTQTPKHLITATGQRVTLRCSPRSGDLSVYWYQQSLDQGLQFLIQYYNGEERAKGNILERFSAQQFPDLHSELNLSSLELGDSALYFCASSDGTTQQYFGPGTRLTVT.

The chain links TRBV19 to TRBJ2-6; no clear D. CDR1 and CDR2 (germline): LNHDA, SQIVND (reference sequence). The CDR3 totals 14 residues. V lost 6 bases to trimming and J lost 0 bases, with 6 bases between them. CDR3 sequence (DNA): TGTGCCAGTAGAGGCGGCTCTGGGGCCAACGTCCTGACTTTC. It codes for CASRGGSGANVLTF.

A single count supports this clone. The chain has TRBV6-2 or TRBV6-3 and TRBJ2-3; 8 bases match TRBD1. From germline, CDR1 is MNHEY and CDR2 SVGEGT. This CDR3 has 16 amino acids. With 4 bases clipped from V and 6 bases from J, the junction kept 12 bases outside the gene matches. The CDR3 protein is CASSLPVGTGLDTQYF. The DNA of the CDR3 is TGTGCCAGCAGTTTACCGGTCGGGACAGGTCTTGATACGCAGTATTTT.

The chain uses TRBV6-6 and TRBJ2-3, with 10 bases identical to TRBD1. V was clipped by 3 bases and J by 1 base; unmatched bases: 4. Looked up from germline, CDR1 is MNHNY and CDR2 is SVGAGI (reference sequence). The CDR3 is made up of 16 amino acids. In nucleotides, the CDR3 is TGTGCCAGCAGTTATACCGGACAGGGGGGCACAGATACGCAGTATTTT. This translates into CASSYTGQGGTDTQYF.

This CDR3 is CASSQEGGQPQHF. CDR3 coding DNA: TGCGCCAGCAGCCAAGAAGGGGGTCAGCCCCAGCATTTT. The V gene is TRBV4-1, the J gene TRBJ1-5; weak D call: TRBD1 (6 bases). The germline V gene has CDR1 MGHRA and CDR2 YSYEKL. Trimming pared 0 bases from V and 6 bases from J, leaving 6 bases between. The CDR3 spans 13 residues.

CDR3 DNA: TGTGCCAGCAGCCTCGCGGGGACGACCGAGCAGTACTTC. This encodes CASSLAGTTEQYF. V is TRBV14 and J is TRBJ2-7; tentatively, D is TRBD2 (6 bases). The germline gives CDR1 SGHDN, CDR2 FVKESK. The V gene lost 4 bases and the J gene lost 6 bases, with 13 bases spanning the gap. CDR3 length equals 13 residues.

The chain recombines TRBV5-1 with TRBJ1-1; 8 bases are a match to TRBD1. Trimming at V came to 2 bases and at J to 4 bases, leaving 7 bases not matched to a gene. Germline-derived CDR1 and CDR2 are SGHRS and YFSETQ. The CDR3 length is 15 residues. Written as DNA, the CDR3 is TGCGCCAGCAGCTTCTCTCCGGGGACAGGCACTGAAGCTTTCTTT. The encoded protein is CASSFSPGTGTEAFF. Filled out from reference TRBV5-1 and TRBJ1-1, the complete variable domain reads KAGVTQTPRYLIKTRGQQVTLSCSPISGHRSVSWYQQTPGQGLQFLFEYFSETQRNKGNFPGRFSGRQFSNSRSEMNVSTLELGDSALYLCASSFSPGTGTEAFFGQGTRLTVV.

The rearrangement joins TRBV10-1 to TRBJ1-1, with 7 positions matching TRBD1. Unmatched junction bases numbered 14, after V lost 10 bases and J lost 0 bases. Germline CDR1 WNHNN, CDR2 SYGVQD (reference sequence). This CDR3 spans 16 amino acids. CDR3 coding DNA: TGCGCCACCACGAGGGGGCGTCCCTTCATGAACACTGAAGCTTTCTTT. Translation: CATTRGRPFMNTEAFF.

CDR3 sequence: CASSQERGGYGYTF. Written as DNA, the CDR3 is TGTGCCAGCAGCCAGGAAAGAGGGGGCTATGGCTACACCTTC. The genes are TRBV4-2 and TRBJ1-2; D may be TRBD1 (6 bases). Germline V gene sequence: CDR1 LGHNA, CDR2 YNFKEQ. The CDR3 is 14 residues long. Between the trimmed V and J ends, which lost 3 bases and 4 bases, there was a span of 12 bases.

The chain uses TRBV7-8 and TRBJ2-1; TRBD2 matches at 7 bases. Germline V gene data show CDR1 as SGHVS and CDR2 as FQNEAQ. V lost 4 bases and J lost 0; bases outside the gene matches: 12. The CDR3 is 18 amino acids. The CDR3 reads CASSSEGRGGSSYNEQFF. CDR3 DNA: TGTGCCAGCAGCTCCGAGGGGAGGGGAGGGAGCTCCTACAATGAGCAGTTCTTC.

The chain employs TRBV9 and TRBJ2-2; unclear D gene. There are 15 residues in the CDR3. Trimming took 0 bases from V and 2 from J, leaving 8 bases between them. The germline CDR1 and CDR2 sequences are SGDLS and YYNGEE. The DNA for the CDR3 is TGTGCCAGCAGCGTAGCGGGTTCAAACACCGGGGAGCTGTTTTTT. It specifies CASSVAGSNTGELFF. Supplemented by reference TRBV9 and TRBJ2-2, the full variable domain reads DSGVTQTPKHLITATGQRVTLRCSPRSGDLSVYWYQQSLDQGLQFLIQYYNGEERAKGNILERFSAQQFPDLHSELNLSSLELGDSALYFCASSVAGSNTGELFFGEGSRLTVL.

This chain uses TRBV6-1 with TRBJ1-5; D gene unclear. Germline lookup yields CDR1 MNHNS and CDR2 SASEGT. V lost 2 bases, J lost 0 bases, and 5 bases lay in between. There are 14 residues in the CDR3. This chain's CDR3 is CASSETGSNQPQHF. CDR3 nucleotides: TGTGCCAGCAGTGAAACGGGTAGCAATCAGCCCCAGCATTTT.

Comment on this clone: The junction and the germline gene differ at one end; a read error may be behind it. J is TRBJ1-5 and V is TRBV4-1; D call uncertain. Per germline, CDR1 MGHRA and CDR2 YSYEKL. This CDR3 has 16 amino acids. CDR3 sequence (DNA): TGCGCCAGCAGCCAAGATCGAGGGAGTAGCTATCAGCCCCAGCATTTT. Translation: CASSQDRGSSYQPQHF.

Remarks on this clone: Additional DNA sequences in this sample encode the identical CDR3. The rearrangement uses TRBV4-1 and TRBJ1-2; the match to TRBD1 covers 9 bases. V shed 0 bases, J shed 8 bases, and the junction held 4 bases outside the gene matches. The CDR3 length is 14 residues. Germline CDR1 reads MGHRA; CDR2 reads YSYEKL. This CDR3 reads CASSQDDRGIGYTF. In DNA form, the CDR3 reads TGCGCCAGCAGCCAAGACGACAGGGGGATCGGCTACACCTTC.

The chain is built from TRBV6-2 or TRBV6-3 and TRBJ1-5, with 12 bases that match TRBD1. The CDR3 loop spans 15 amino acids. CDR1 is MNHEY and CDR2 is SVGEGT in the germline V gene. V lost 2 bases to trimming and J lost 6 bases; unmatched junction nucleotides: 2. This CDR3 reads CASSYGTGGSQPQHF. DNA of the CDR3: TGTGCCAGCAGTTACGGGACAGGGGGCAGTCAGCCCCAGCATTTT.

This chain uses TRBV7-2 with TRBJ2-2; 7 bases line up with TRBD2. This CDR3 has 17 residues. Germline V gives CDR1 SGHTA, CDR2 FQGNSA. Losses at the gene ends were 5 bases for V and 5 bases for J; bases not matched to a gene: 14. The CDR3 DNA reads TGTGCCAGCAGCCTACGGGGCGGGAGTTTGGGTACCGGGGAGCTGTTTTTT. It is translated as CASSLRGGSLGTGELFF.

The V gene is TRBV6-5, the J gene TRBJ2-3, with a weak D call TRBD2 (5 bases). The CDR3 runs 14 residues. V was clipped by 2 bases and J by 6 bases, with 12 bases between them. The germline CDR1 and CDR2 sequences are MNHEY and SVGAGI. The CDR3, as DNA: TGTGCCAGCAGTTACGTGGCGGGCCTCGATACGCAGTATTTT. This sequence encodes CASSYVAGLDTQYF.

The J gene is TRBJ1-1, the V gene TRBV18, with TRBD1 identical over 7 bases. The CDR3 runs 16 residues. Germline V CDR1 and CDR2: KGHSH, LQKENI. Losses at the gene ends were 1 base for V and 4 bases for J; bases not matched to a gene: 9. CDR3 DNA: TGTGCCAGCTCACCACTTTATGGACAGGTCACCACTGAAGCTTTCTTT. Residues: CASSPLYGQVTTEAFF.

CDR3: CASTKGAGGYEQYF. CDR3 DNA: TGTGCCAGCACCAAGGGTGCAGGGGGTTACGAGCAGTACTTC. The chain uses TRBV6-5 and TRBJ2-7; the match to TRBD1 covers 7 bases. The CDR3 has 14 amino acids. The germline gives CDR1 MNHEY, CDR2 SVGAGI. V lost 7 bases and J lost 4; bases outside the gene matches: 10.

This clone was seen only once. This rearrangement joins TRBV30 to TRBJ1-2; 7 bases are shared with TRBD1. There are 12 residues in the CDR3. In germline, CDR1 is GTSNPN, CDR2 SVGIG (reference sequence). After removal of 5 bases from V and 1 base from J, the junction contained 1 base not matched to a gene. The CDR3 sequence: CAWGQVNYGYTF. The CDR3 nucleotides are TGTGCCTGGGGACAGGTTAACTATGGCTACACCTTC.